Following are 11 T cell receptor beta chains from one sample sequenced in a study of blood T cell repertoires in COVID-19. Clones were read by immunoSEQ multiplex PCR, and TCRdb kept only the in-frame ones, dropping some. The table shows 45,000 to 60,000 clones, with roughly 84% occurring only once. Material for sequencing was peripheral blood. These TCRs come from a man aged 50 to 59 with acute or convalescent COVID-19.

The J gene is TRBJ1-2, the V gene TRBV19; tentatively, D is TRBD1 (5 bases). This CDR3 is built from 13 residues. Trimming took 3 bases from V and 3 from J, leaving 8 bases between them. The germline V gene encodes CDR1 LNHDA and CDR2 SQIVND (reference sequence). CDR3 DNA: TGTGCCAGTAGTATGACGGGGGACTATGGCTACACCTTC. It codes for CASSMTGDYGYTF.

This clone was counted a few times. This chain links TRBV29-1 with TRBJ2-1; D not certain. Germline V lookup: CDR1 SQVTM, CDR2 ANQGSEA. V lost 7 bases, J lost 9 bases, and 19 bases lay in between. CDR3 length: 13 residues. The CDR3, as DNA: TGCAGCGCCGCTTCCGGTCCCGAACGTGAGCAGTTCTTC. Encoded protein: CSAASGPEREQFF.

This sequence joins TRBV5-6 and TRBJ2-5; 7 positions agree with TRBD2. Germline assignment: CDR1 SGHDT and CDR2 YYEEEE. V shed 7 bases and J 1 base; nucleotides not matched to a gene: 4. The CDR3 totals 13 residues. CDR3 sequence (DNA): TGTGCCAGCGGAGCGGGGACCCAAGAGACCCAGTACTTC. This translates into CASGAGTQETQYF.

V is TRBV5-1 and J is TRBJ2-5; TRBD1 matches 8 bases. CDR3 length: 14 residues. Germline loops: CDR1 SGHRS, CDR2 YFSETQ. V was clipped by 2 bases and J by 1 base; unmatched bases: 1. As DNA, the CDR3 is TGCGCCAGCAGCTTCGGACAGGGCCAAGAGACCCAGTACTTC. It codes for CASSFGQGQETQYF.

The chain combines TRBV11-2 with TRBJ2-3; perhaps TRBD1 as D (6 bases). CDR3 length: 15 residues. Germline CDR1 and CDR2: SGHAT and FQNNGV. V was shortened by 1 base and J by 4 bases, with 12 bases between the two germline ends. The CDR3 here is CASSLGPTGPDTQYF. The CDR3, as DNA: TGTGCCAGCAGCTTAGGGCCGACAGGCCCAGATACGCAGTATTTT.

CDR3 bases: TGTGCCAGTAGTGGGGCTCCGGGCACCGGGGAGCTGTTTTTT. This gives the protein CASSGAPGTGELFF. The J gene is TRBJ2-2, the V gene TRBV19, with a tentative D call TRBD1 (5 bases). Trimming removed 5 bases at V and 4 bases at J, with 11 bases between. CDR1 and CDR2 (germline): LNHDA, SQIVND (reference sequence). This CDR3 is 14 amino acids long.

This clone was observed a few times. This chain uses TRBV3-1 (or the pseudogene TRBV3-2) with TRBJ2-6, with TRBD2 as a possible D gene (6 bases). Trimming removed 3 bases from V and 0 bases from J, with 12 bases in between. From germline, CDR1 is LGHDT and CDR2 YNNKEL (reference sequence). This CDR3 comprises 17 residues. This chain's CDR3 is CASSHRGVGSGANVLTF. The DNA of the CDR3 is TGTGCCAGCAGCCATCGCGGGGTCGGCTCTGGGGCCAACGTCCTGACTTTC.

In this sample, this clone turned up a few times. This sequence joins TRBV7-3 and TRBJ1-1; D gene unclear. The germline V gene has CDR1 SGHTA and CDR2 FQGTGA. The CDR3 runs to 13 residues. V was clipped by 3 bases and J by 0 bases, with 5 bases between them. The CDR3 bases are TGTGCCAGCAGCTTTAACATGAACACTGAAGCTTTCTTT. Residues: CASSFNMNTEAFF.

This clone occurred a few times. The rearrangement uses TRBV3-1 (or the pseudogene TRBV3-2) and TRBJ1-1; D gene unclear. CDR1 LGHDT and CDR2 YNNKEL come from the germline V gene (reference sequence). Trimming took 0 bases from V and 10 from J, leaving 9 bases between them. The CDR3 extends over 12 amino acids. The CDR3 region is CASSQETNGAFF. The CDR3, as DNA: TGTGCCAGCAGCCAAGAGACTAATGGAGCTTTCTTT.

The chain employs TRBV10-3 and TRBJ1-2; possibly TRBD1 for D (6 bases). The germline V gene encodes CDR1 ENHRY and CDR2 SYGVKD. With 3 bases removed from V and 8 bases from J, the gap between germline ends came to 19 bases. The CDR3 runs 15 residues. DNA of the CDR3: TGTGCCATCAGTGATTCAGGGCGGGGGCGAGACGGCTACACCTTC. This codes for CAISDSGRGRDGYTF.

Note on this clone: Other DNA sequences in the sample encode the same CDR3. The chain is built from TRBV11-2 and TRBJ2-7; unclear D gene. Germline values: CDR1 SGHAT, CDR2 FQNNGV. CDR3 length equals 11 residues. Trimming cost V 5 bases and J 4 bases, with 6 bases left between them. The CDR3 is CASSPGYEQYF. CDR3 in DNA: TGTGCCAGCAGCCCAGGTTACGAGCAGTACTTC.